One sample yielded the 27 T cell receptor beta chains listed below, sequenced in a study of cytomegalovirus exposure and HLA in healthy donors. In the PCR, 60 Vbeta and 13 Jbeta primers were used. Using immunoSEQ multiplex PCR, the repertoire was profiled, and TCRdb retains in-frame clones only, with some absent. This sample carries 150,000 to 200,000 clones, about four fifths of them seen once, and the ten largest clones take less than 2%. Input material: PBMCs. These receptor sequences come from a man between 35 and 55 years old in good health and CMV-seronegative.

J is TRBJ2-5 and V is TRBV6-6; a possible D gene is TRBD2 (6 bases). Judging by the DNA end, TRBJ2-7 fits better; the J call may be wrong. Germline assignment: CDR1 MNHNY and CDR2 SVGAGI (reference sequence). The CDR3 extends over 15 amino acids. The CDR3: CASSRGAGPTYEQYF. The CDR3 DNA follows: TGTGCCAGCAGTCGCGGGGCAGGTCCCACCTACGAGCAGTACTTC.

Only one count was recorded for this clone. This sequence joins TRBV18 and TRBJ2-1; TRBD2 aligns across 9 bases. Germline CDR1 KGHSH, CDR2 LQKENI. CDR3 length: 14 residues. V shed 5 bases and J 5 bases; nucleotides not matched to a gene: 4. CDR3 sequence: CASSGLAGNNEQFF. The CDR3 DNA sequence: TGTGCCAGCTCAGGGCTAGCGGGGAACAATGAGCAGTTCTTC. Drawing the rest from reference TRBV18 and TRBJ2-1, the complete variable domain is NAGVMQNPRHLVRRRGQEARLRCSPMKGHSHVYWYRQLPEEGLKFMVYLQKENIIDESGMPKERFSAEFPKEGPSILRIQQVVRGDSAAYFCASSGLAGNNEQFFGPGTRLTVL.

The chain combines TRBV19 with TRBJ1-1, with TRBD1 matching 10 bases. V was clipped by 7 bases and J by 5 bases; unmatched bases: 10. This CDR3 spans 15 amino acids. Germline V lookup: CDR1 LNHDA, CDR2 SQIVND (reference sequence). CDR3 DNA: TGTGCCAGTAACCAAAGGGACAGGGGAAAGACTGAAGCTTTCTTT. Encoded protein: CASNQRDRGKTEAFF.

This chain joins TRBV15 and TRBJ2-7, with a possible D match to TRBD2 (6 bases). The V gene's germline CDR1 is LNHNV and CDR2 YYDKDF (reference sequence). The CDR3 runs 17 residues. Trimming pared 0 bases from V and 6 bases from J, leaving 21 bases between. CDR3 nucleotide sequence: TGTGCCACCAGCAGAGACCCTGGAAGGACTAAAACTGGCGAGCAGTACTTC. The encoded protein is CATSRDPGRTKTGEQYF.

This chain joins TRBV5-1 and TRBJ2-3; weak D call: TRBD2 (6 bases). The V end lost 0 bases, the J end lost 0 bases, and 8 bases lay between the germline ends. There are 15 residues in the CDR3. Germline lookup yields CDR1 SGHRS and CDR2 YFSETQ. CDR3 in DNA: TGCGCCAGCAGCTTGGGGAGGGTTAGCACAGATACGCAGTATTTT. This codes for CASSLGRVSTDTQYF. Together with reference TRBV5-1 and TRBJ2-3, the CDR3 gives the full variable domain: KAGVTQTPRYLIKTRGQQVTLSCSPISGHRSVSWYQQTPGQGLQFLFEYFSETQRNKGNFPGRFSGRQFSNSRSEMNVSTLELGDSALYLCASSLGRVSTDTQYFGPGTRLTVL.

This chain links TRBV6-6 with TRBJ2-7; 8 bases agree with TRBD2. This CDR3 is 13 amino acids long. Germline CDR1 MNHNY, CDR2 SVGAGI (reference sequence). The ends lost 7 bases at V and 2 bases at J; junction bases unmatched: 4. In nucleotides, the CDR3 is TGTGCCAGCAACGGGGGGGGGCCCTACGAGCAGTACTTC. It codes for CASNGGGPYEQYF.

J is TRBJ2-1 and V is TRBV11-3, with a possible D match to TRBD1 (6 bases). Germline V CDR1 and CDR2: SGHNT, YENEEA. V was clipped by 3 bases and J by 9 bases, with 15 bases between them. The CDR3 extends over 14 amino acids. As DNA, the CDR3 is TGTGCCAGCAGCTTGGGGGCCTCTCCCGGTGAGCAGTTCTTC. Translating gives CASSLGASPGEQFF.

This rearrangement joins TRBV7-9 to TRBJ1-3; 8 bases are shared with TRBD1. V was clipped by 4 bases and J by 2 bases; unmatched bases: 4. The CDR3 extends over 15 amino acids. The germline V gene has CDR1 SEHNR and CDR2 FQNEAQ (reference sequence). CDR3 region: CASSSGQGPGNTIYF. For the CDR3, the DNA is TGTGCCAGCAGCTCAGGACAGGGTCCTGGAAACACCATATATTTT.

The genes are TRBV4-2 and TRBJ2-2, with 7 bases fitting TRBD1. The CDR3 length is 14 residues. Trimming cost V 6 bases and J 4 bases; bases outside gene matches: 5. The germline V gene encodes CDR1 LGHNA and CDR2 YNFKEQ. The CDR3 DNA reads TGTGCCAGCAGAGAATCAGGGGGCACCGGGGAGCTGTTTTTT. Protein sequence: CASRESGGTGELFF.

V usage is TRBV5-5 and J usage is TRBJ2-3; 9 nucleotides line up with TRBD1. The CDR3 runs 14 residues. The V gene's germline CDR1 is SGHKS and CDR2 YYEKEE (reference sequence). V was clipped by 3 bases and J by 4 bases; unmatched bases: 3. In nucleotides, the CDR3 is TGTGCCAGCAGCTCGGGGACAGGGCCAGATACGCAGTATTTT. Its protein is CASSSGTGPDTQYF. Full variable domain (outside the CDR3, taken from reference TRBV5-5 and TRBJ2-3): DAGVTQSPTHLIKTRGQQVTLRCSPISGHKSVSWYQQVLGQGPQFIFQYYEKEERGRGNFPDRFSARQFPNYSSELNVNALLLGDSALYLCASSSGTGPDTQYFGPGTRLTVL.

The chain combines TRBV11-2 with TRBJ2-7; 8 bases agree with TRBD2. This CDR3 has 14 residues. Germline CDR1 and CDR2: SGHAT and FQNNGV. V lost 5 bases, J lost 3 bases, and 6 bases stayed unmatched. The CDR3 region is CASSIAGYGYEQYF. The CDR3 DNA reads as TGTGCCAGCAGCATAGCGGGATACGGCTACGAGCAGTACTTC. Together with reference TRBV11-2 and TRBJ2-7, the CDR3 gives the full variable domain: EAGVAQSPRYKIIEKRQSVAFWCNPISGHATLYWYQQILGQGPKLLIQFQNNGVVDDSQLPKDRFSAERLKGVDSTLKIQPAKLEDSAVYLCASSIAGYGYEQYFGPGTRLTVT.

The chain recombines TRBV4-1 with TRBJ1-4; 7 bases agree with TRBD1. With 4 bases clipped from V and 4 bases from J, the junction kept 3 bases outside the gene matches. Germline loops: CDR1 MGHRA, CDR2 YSYEKL. The CDR3 extends over 14 amino acids. In DNA form, the CDR3 reads TGCGCCAGCAGCCTGGCAGGGGGTAATGAAAAACTGTTTTTT. Its protein is CASSLAGGNEKLFF.

The chain links TRBV5-4 to TRBJ2-3; a possible D gene is TRBD2 (6 bases). The germline V gene has CDR1 SGHNT and CDR2 YYREEE (reference sequence). Trimming left V 1 base short and J 6 bases short, with 15 bases between. This CDR3 region has 15 residues. Here the CDR3 reads CASSLQAGRMDTQYF. The CDR3 coding sequence is TGTGCCAGCAGCTTGCAGGCAGGGAGGATGGATACGCAGTATTTT.

J is TRBJ2-3 and V is TRBV30; 11 bases match TRBD2. The CDR3 is 16 residues long. The V and J ends lost 4 bases and 6 bases, in that order; junction bases with no gene match: 12. The germline CDR1 and CDR2 sequences are GTSNPN and SVGIG (reference sequence). CDR3 DNA sequence: TGTGCCTGGAACGGGATAGCGGGGGGGCCGTGGGATACGCAGTATTTT. It yields the protein CAWNGIAGGPWDTQYF.

The V call is TRBV6-6, the J call TRBJ2-3; 15 nucleotides line up with TRBD2. Germline-derived CDR1 and CDR2 are MNHNY and SVGAGI (reference sequence). Trimming took 10 bases from V and 5 from J; bases not matched to a gene: 7. The CDR3 has 15 residues. CDR3: CATWTSGRAGDTQYF. CDR3 nucleotide sequence: TGTGCCACCTGGACTAGCGGGAGGGCCGGAGATACGCAGTATTTT.

The V and J genes are TRBV4-2 and TRBJ1-2; tentatively, D is TRBD1 (5 bases). Germline V gene data show CDR1 as LGHNA and CDR2 as YNFKEQ. Trimming pared 4 bases from V and 1 base from J, leaving 13 bases between. The CDR3 has 15 residues. The chain's CDR3 is CASSPAGQSNYGYTF. In DNA, the CDR3 is TGTGCCAGCAGCCCCGCGGGGCAGAGTAACTATGGCTACACCTTC.

There are a few counts of this clone. V usage is TRBV5-6 and J usage is TRBJ2-4; 7 bases match TRBD1. Germline-derived CDR1 and CDR2 are SGHDT and YYEEEE. The CDR3 is 13 amino acids. V trimming: 3 bases; J trimming: 4 bases; junction bases outside the gene matches: 1. The chain's CDR3 is CASSWTGKNIQYF. As DNA, the CDR3 is TGTGCCAGCAGCTGGACAGGAAAAAACATTCAGTACTTC.

This clone was detected a few times. The chain couples TRBV9 to TRBJ1-3, with 7 bases fitting TRBD1. The germline gives CDR1 SGDLS, CDR2 YYNGEE. The V segment lost 4 bases and the J segment 2 bases; nucleotides outside the gene matches: 15. The CDR3 runs to 18 residues. CDR3 sequence (DNA): TGTGCCAGCAGCCCCCGACAGGGAGGAAGTAGCGCTGGAAACACCATATATTTT. As protein: CASSPRQGGSSAGNTIYF.

V gene TRBV6-5 combines with J gene TRBJ1-5, with D unclear. This CDR3 has 15 amino acids. Germline CDR1 MNHEY, CDR2 SVGAGI. Deletions cut 2 bases from V and 5 bases from J, with 13 bases between. Here the CDR3 reads CASSYSGVKDQPQHF. CDR3 in DNA: TGTGCCAGCAGTTACAGCGGGGTCAAGGATCAGCCCCAGCATTTT.

The chain couples TRBV14 to TRBJ1-5; D is uncertain. Trimming left V 1 base short and J 3 bases short, with 16 bases between. CDR1 is SGHDN and CDR2 is FVKESK in the germline V gene. CDR3 length: 17 residues. The CDR3 DNA follows: TGTGCCAGCAGCCAAGTCGGGTCCCCGGCGCTCAATCAGCCCCAGCATTTT. Protein: CASSQVGSPALNQPQHF.

V and J are TRBV6-1 and TRBJ2-7; 9 bases match TRBD1. Germline lookup yields CDR1 MNHNS and CDR2 SASEGT. The V gene end was trimmed by 7 bases and the J gene end by 6 bases; junction bases not matched to a gene: 7. The CDR3 runs to 13 residues. CDR3 nucleotides: TGTGCCAGCACCTTGGACAGGGGAGGCGAGCAGTACTTC. Protein sequence: CASTLDRGGEQYF.

V gene TRBV2 combines with J gene TRBJ1-4, with D possibly TRBD1 on 5 matching bases. This CDR3 is built from 15 residues. Germline CDR1 and CDR2: SNHLY and FYNNEI. Deletions cut 6 bases from V and 0 bases from J, with 11 bases between. The DNA of the CDR3 is TGTGCCAGCAGGCGGGGCTTTGCAACTAATGAAAAACTGTTTTTT. The encoded protein is CASRRGFATNEKLFF.

The rearrangement uses TRBV19 and TRBJ1-1; no firm D call. The CDR3 is made up of 13 amino acids. The V gene's germline CDR1 is LNHDA and CDR2 SQIVND (reference sequence). Between the trimmed V and J ends, which lost 1 base and 6 bases, there was a span of 9 bases. The CDR3 coding sequence is TGTGCCAGTAGTATAGTTCTGGGAGCTGAAGCTTTCTTT. The encoded protein is CASSIVLGAEAFF.

This chain links TRBV29-1 with TRBJ1-1, with 7 bases lining up with TRBD1. V lost 6 bases to trimming and J lost 1 base; unmatched junction nucleotides: 5. Per the germline V gene, CDR1 is SQVTM and CDR2 is ANQGSEA. The CDR3 is 13 amino acids. The CDR3 DNA reads TGCAGCGTCGACAGGGTCGGGAACACTGAAGCTTTCTTT. It codes for CSVDRVGNTEAFF. The full variable domain, in which reference TRBV29-1 and TRBJ1-1 provide the parts outside the CDR3, is SAVISQKPSRDICQRGTSLTIQCQVDSQVTMMFWYRQQPGQSLTLIATANQGSEATYESGFVIDKFPISRPNLTFSTLTVSNMSPEDSSIYLCSVDRVGNTEAFFGQGTRLTVV.

This clone was counted a few times. The J gene is TRBJ2-7, the V gene TRBV6-6, with a possible D match to TRBD1 (5 bases). Deletions cut 2 bases from V and 5 bases from J, with 16 bases between. CDR3 size: 15 residues. Germline loops: CDR1 MNHNY, CDR2 SVGAGI (reference sequence). CDR3 sequence: CASSYLGQGSNEQYF. CDR3 coding DNA: TGTGCCAGCAGTTACCTTGGCCAGGGTTCCAACGAGCAGTACTTC.

The chain employs TRBV19 and TRBJ2-5; tentative D call: TRBD2 (5 bases). V lost 2 bases, J lost 1 base, and 8 bases lay in between. The length of the CDR3 is 14 residues. The germline V gene has CDR1 LNHDA and CDR2 SQIVND (reference sequence). The CDR3 bases are TGTGCCAGTAGTATAAGCGGTACCCAAGAGACCCAGTACTTC. Its protein product is CASSISGTQETQYF. The full variable domain, rest sourced from reference TRBV19 and TRBJ2-5, is DGGITQSPKYLFRKEGQNVTLSCEQNLNHDAMYWYRQDPGQGLRLIYYSQIVNDFQKGDIAEGYSVSREKKESFPLTVTSAQKNPTAFYLCASSISGTQETQYFGPGTRLLVL.

This rearrangement joins TRBV7-9 to TRBJ2-5, with TRBD1 matching over 7 bases. The CDR3 extends over 15 amino acids. The trim removed 6 bases at V and 1 base at J, leaving 8 bases unmatched. In germline, CDR1 is SEHNR, CDR2 FQNEAQ (reference sequence). The CDR3 DNA sequence: TGTGCCAGCAGGGGTTGGGCAGGGGGCCAAGAGACCCAGTACTTC. Its protein product is CASRGWAGGQETQYF.